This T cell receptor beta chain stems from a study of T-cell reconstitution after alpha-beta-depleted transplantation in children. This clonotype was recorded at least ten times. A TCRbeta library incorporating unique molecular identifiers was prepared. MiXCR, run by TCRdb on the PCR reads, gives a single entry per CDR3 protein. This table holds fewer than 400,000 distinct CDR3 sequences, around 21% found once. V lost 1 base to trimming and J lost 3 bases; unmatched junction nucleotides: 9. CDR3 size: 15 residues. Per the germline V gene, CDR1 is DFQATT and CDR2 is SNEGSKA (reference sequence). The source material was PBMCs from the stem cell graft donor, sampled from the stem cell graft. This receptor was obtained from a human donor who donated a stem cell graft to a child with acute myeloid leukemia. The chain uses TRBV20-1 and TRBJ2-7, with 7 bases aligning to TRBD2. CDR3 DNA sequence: TGCAGTGCTAGAGTTGGGCTAGCGGTTGACTACGAGCAGTACTTC. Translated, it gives CSARVGLAVDYEQYF.